What follows is one TCR beta chain and its context. V was cut by 4 bases and J by 4 bases, with 13 bases left in between. This CDR3 has 14 residues. Germline assignment: CDR1 LGHDT and CDR2 YNNKEL (reference sequence). In the original processing: Quantification of nucleated cells was approximated via reference gene primer amplification. Libraries were prepared by immunoSEQ multiplex PCR; TCRdb keeps only in-frame clonotypes and omits some of them. V and J calls and clone size are given by that table; D and trimming were obtained from the DNA. This table holds roughly 62,000 clones, approximately 92% found once. This sample stems from a study of blood T cell repertoires in COVID-19. Background on the study: Researchers got acute and convalescent COVID-19 samples from the United States, Italy and Spain. Sample material is recorded as cDNA or gDNA derived from T cells, B-cell-depleted T cells, or PBMCs.

This clonotype was obtained from a human donor in a cohort sampled during active COVID-19. The chain links TRBV3-1 (or the pseudogene TRBV3-2) to TRBJ1-1, with unresolved D. Sequenced material: peripheral blood. As DNA, the CDR3 is TGTGCCAGCAGCCCACAGCCCCGGGGCACTGAAGCTTTCTTT. This gives the protein CASSPQPRGTEAFF.